The entry below describes one TCR beta chain. This clonotype appeared many times. This receptor's antigen is unknown. Per-base quality was not reported, and no clone a single base away is much larger than it. Libraries were prepared through 5' RACE. The data were produced on a NextSeq 500. To allow correction of PCR and sequencing errors, the TCR library protocol tagged every TCR cDNA molecule with a unique molecular identifier. The authors processed their data as follows. TCR identification, UMI-based error correction and CDR3 extraction were performed with Decombinator tools. Expanded TCRs were defined as those above a frequency of 2 per 1,000, corresponding to the top 1% of the tumor frequency distribution. Rényi diversity was computed with the R vegan package after subsampling each repertoire 100 times to 5,000 TCRs. CDR3 similarity networks were built from amino acid triplet string-kernel similarity, connecting CDR3s with pairwise similarity above 0.82. Using fastp at Q25 and MiXCR, TCRdb reprocessed the public reads and kept productive beta chains. Duplicate CDR3 protein sequences are folded into a single record with the most common DNA and genes. The V and J calls and clone size are TCRdb's, not the authors'. Recorded for this sample are about 38,000 distinct CDR3 sequences; approximately 7.5% of them occurred a single time. Under 30% of the sample rests with the top ten.

At the junction V is shortened by 3 bases and J by 2 bases, with 14 bases in between. From the cysteine up to the phenylalanine, the CDR3 has a length of 16 residues. Just CDR3 DNA is preserved here, 48 bases in frame from base 1. Interpreted using the paper, the time point label stands for: sample taken at primary tumor resection. Without any cell sorting, TCR sequencing was performed on whole RNA extracted either from tumor and nontumor lung tissue or from cryopreserved PBMC samples. Donors were 70 or so patients with early-stage, untreated non-small cell lung cancer from the lung TRACERx cohort. Only patients with enough RNA available from two or more tumor regions were chosen for TCR sequencing. This record comes from a study of spatial heterogeneity in lung cancer (dated by TCRdb to 2018 to 2020). As for the study more broadly: Beta-chain transcripts were consistently detected in greater numbers than alpha-chain transcripts, which likely reflects a higher abundance of beta-chain transcripts. In the raw uncorrected reads, each unique combination of TCR and UMI appeared on average more than ten times. At surgery, both alpha and beta chains were TCR-sequenced in about 200 tumor regions, 63 to 80 matched nontumor lung samples and 50 to 60 PBMC samples. In non-small cell lung cancer, the study made a quantitative comparison of TCR alpha and beta repertoires among multiple tumor regions, matched nontumor lung and blood. Nonsynonymous mutation counts, determined by whole-exome sequencing of tumor tissue, were related to features of the TCR repertoire. Overall results and qualifications from the work: Additional single-cell paired TCR alpha and beta sequencing was considered necessary to confirm, at a functional level, the hypothesis that regional TCRs recognize regional mutations. Ubiquitous expanded tumor TCRs showed up in blood more often at tumor resection than at routine follow-up.

Rearrangement joined TRBV12-3 or TRBV12-4 to TRBJ2-1; no D segment can be confidently identified. Sequenced here: PBMCs, sampled at surgery. The clonotype originates from a male donor with early-stage non-small cell lung cancer. The bases are TGTGCCAGCAGTTTGGTGGCAGCGACCGCCTACAATGAGCAGTTCTTC. Translated, it reads CASSLVAATAYNEQFF.